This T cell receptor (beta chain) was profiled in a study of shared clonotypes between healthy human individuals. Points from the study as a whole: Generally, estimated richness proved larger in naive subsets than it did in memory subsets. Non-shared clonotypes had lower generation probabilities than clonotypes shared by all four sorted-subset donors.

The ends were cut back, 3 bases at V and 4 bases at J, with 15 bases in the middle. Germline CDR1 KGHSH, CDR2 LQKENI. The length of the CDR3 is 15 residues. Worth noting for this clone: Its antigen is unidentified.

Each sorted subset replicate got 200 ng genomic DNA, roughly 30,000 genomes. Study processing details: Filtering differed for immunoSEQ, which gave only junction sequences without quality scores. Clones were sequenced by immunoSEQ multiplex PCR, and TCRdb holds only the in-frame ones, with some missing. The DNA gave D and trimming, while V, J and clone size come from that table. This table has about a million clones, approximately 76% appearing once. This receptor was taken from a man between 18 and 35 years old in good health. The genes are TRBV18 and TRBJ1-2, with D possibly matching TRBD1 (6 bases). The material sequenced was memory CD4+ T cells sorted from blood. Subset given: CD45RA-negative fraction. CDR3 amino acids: CASSPNLQGSYGYTF. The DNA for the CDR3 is TGTGCCAGCTCACCCAATTTACAGGGTAGCTATGGCTACACCTTC.